This T cell receptor (beta chain) was recorded in a study of blood T cell repertoires in COVID-19. The germline CDR1 and CDR2 sequences are ENHRY and SYGVKD. The CDR3 loop spans 14 amino acids. V lost 5 bases, J lost 1 base, and 4 bases stayed unmatched. Authors' processing steps: Using reference gene primer amplification, nucleated cell counts were estimated. Profiled with immunoSEQ multiplex PCR; TCRdb holds only in-frame clones, not every one. Clone size and V and J calls were adopted from that table, with D and trimming inferred from the DNA. The data show roughly 290,000 clones, with 70% to 90% seen just once and 0.7% to 0.9% held by the top ten.

V and J are TRBV10-3 and TRBJ1-1; TRBD1 matches 7 bases. Sample: peripheral blood. This receptor was obtained from a human donor with COVID-19, enrolled during active disease. The donor label of this sample is uncertain. CDR3 nucleotides: TGTGCCATCAGTAAAGGACAGGAGAACACTGAAGCTTTCTTT. This codes for CAISKGQENTEAFF.